Below, 21 T cell receptor beta chains from the same sample are listed, as sequenced in a study of graft-versus-host responses after intestinal transplantation. Profiling relied on immunoSEQ multiplex PCR, and the TCRdb table lists in-frame clones only, not all of them. The sample lists roughly 73,000 clones; around 90% were seen once. Antigen specificity for these receptors is unknown. The specimen comprised unstimulated CD8+ T cells sorted from spleen or lymph node cells, sampled before transplant. These receptors were taken from a human donor who was the organ donor for an intestinal transplant.

DNA for the CDR3: TGCGCCAGCATGGGCGGGTACGAGCAGTACTTC. It specifies CASMGGYEQYF. This chain uses TRBV5-1 with TRBJ2-7; maybe TRBD2 (5 bases). Germline assignment: CDR1 SGHRS and CDR2 YFSETQ. The CDR3 has 11 amino acids. Trimming left V 6 bases short and J 4 bases short, with 8 bases between.

In its sample, this clone was seen once. The chain combines TRBV5-1 with TRBJ1-3; D uncertain. Deletions cut 1 base from V and 3 bases from J, with 5 bases between. Germline V gene data show CDR1 as SGHRS and CDR2 as YFSETQ. The CDR3 consists of 13 residues. In DNA, the CDR3 is TGCGCCAGCAGCTTGTCGGGTGGAAACACCATATATTTT. Amino acid sequence: CASSLSGGNTIYF.

The chain is built from TRBV4-1 and TRBJ2-4; D possibly corresponds to TRBD2 (5 bases). Trimming took 4 bases from V and 1 from J, leaving 14 bases between them. Per the germline V gene, CDR1 is MGHRA and CDR2 is YSYEKL. This CDR3 is 16 amino acids long. CDR3 nucleotides: TGCGCCAGCAGCCCGACCCTGGAGGAGGCCAAAAACATTCAGTACTTC. This codes for CASSPTLEEAKNIQYF.

The genes are TRBV7-6 and TRBJ1-2; possible D gene TRBD1, 6 bases. Germline lookup yields CDR1 SGHVS and CDR2 FNYEAQ. V lost 5 bases to trimming and J lost 2 bases, with 12 bases between them. This CDR3 is 14 amino acids long. As DNA, the CDR3 is TGTGCCAGCAGCCGGGACAAGACCAACTATGGCTACACCTTC. It encodes CASSRDKTNYGYTF.

The chain combines TRBV6-1 with TRBJ1-2, with 9 nucleotides matching TRBD1. The germline V gene has CDR1 MNHNS and CDR2 SASEGT. This CDR3 spans 14 amino acids. Trimming removed 4 bases from V and 8 bases from J; junction bases left unmatched: 8. CDR3 sequence (DNA): TGTGCCAGCAGTGCTAAAGGGACAGGGTTCGGCTACACCTTC. Its protein product is CASSAKGTGFGYTF.

This chain uses TRBV9 with TRBJ1-1; 8 bases map to TRBD1. Germline V gene data show CDR1 as SGDLS and CDR2 as YYNGEE. CDR3 size: 17 residues. V lost 4 bases, J lost 0 bases, and 11 bases stayed unmatched. The chain's CDR3 is CASSLPGTGPMNTEAFF. In DNA form, the CDR3 reads TGTGCCAGCAGCTTACCCGGGACAGGCCCTATGAACACTGAAGCTTTCTTT.

CDR3 sequence (DNA): TGTGCCAGCAGCCCCCAACTAGCGGGGGCTAACTACAATGAGCAGTTCTTC. Amino acid sequence: CASSPQLAGANYNEQFF. The genes are TRBV7-8 and TRBJ2-1; the match to TRBD2 covers 11 bases. The CDR3 consists of 17 residues. In germline, CDR1 is SGHVS, CDR2 FQNEAQ. V lost 5 bases and J lost 3; bases outside the gene matches: 9.

V gene TRBV30 combines with J gene TRBJ1-5; D ambiguous. V lost 1 base and J 0 bases, leaving 4 bases between the germline ends. This CDR3 has 13 amino acids. CDR1 GTSNPN and CDR2 SVGIG come from the germline V gene (reference sequence). The CDR3 sequence is CAWSGTSNQPQHF. The CDR3 region has the DNA TGTGCCTGGAGTGGGACTAGCAATCAGCCCCAGCATTTT. The entire variable domain, with the rest obtained from reference TRBV30 and TRBJ1-5, is as follows: SQTIHQWPATLVQPVGSPLSLECTVEGTSNPNLYWYRQAAGRGLQLLFYSVGIGQISSEVPQNLSASRPQDRQFILSSKKLLLSDSGFYLCAWSGTSNQPQHFGDGTRLSIL.

V usage is TRBV27 and J usage is TRBJ1-2; unclear D gene. Germline assignment: CDR1 MNHEY and CDR2 SMNVEV (reference sequence). CDR3 length equals 13 residues. The germline V and J ends were trimmed by 7 bases and 0 bases, with 9 bases remaining between them. The CDR3 region is CASMSATNYGYTF. The CDR3 DNA reads as TGTGCCAGCATGTCCGCTACTAACTATGGCTACACCTTC.

The chain has TRBV5-6 and TRBJ1-1, with a possible D match to TRBD1 (5 bases). V dropped 4 bases and J dropped 7 bases, with 14 bases sitting between them. Germline V gene sequence: CDR1 SGHDT, CDR2 YYEEEE. This CDR3 is built from 13 residues. CDR3 sequence: CASSHWGTDEAFF. The CDR3 bases are TGTGCCAGCAGCCATTGGGGGACGGATGAAGCTTTCTTT.

V usage is TRBV4-1 and J usage is TRBJ2-5, with D possibly being TRBD2 (6 bases). Per germline, CDR1 MGHRA and CDR2 YSYEKL. The CDR3 has 15 amino acids. V lost 4 bases, J lost 5 bases, and 17 bases lay in between. The CDR3: CASSPQWGDWETQYF. The CDR3 bases are TGCGCCAGCAGCCCCCAGTGGGGGGATTGGGAGACCCAGTACTTC.

The chain recombines TRBV5-1 with TRBJ1-5; D not resolved. CDR3 size: 15 residues. The germline V gene has CDR1 SGHRS and CDR2 YFSETQ. V shed 8 bases and J shed 7 bases, with 22 bases lying between them. The CDR3 sequence: CARPVFRDMWQPQHF. CDR3 nucleotide sequence: TGCGCCAGGCCGGTATTCAGAGATATGTGGCAGCCCCAGCATTTT.

The gene calls are TRBV28 and TRBJ2-7; 7 bases are shared with TRBD1. The CDR3 is 14 amino acids. V lost 10 bases and J lost 5; bases outside the gene matches: 14. The germline V gene has CDR1 MDHEN and CDR2 SYDVKM. The DNA of the CDR3 is TGTGCCACCGCGAGGGGACAGTCCCCCAACGAGCAGTACTTC. Translating gives CATARGQSPNEQYF.

The V call is TRBV6-5, the J call TRBJ1-5; no definite D call. The V end was cut by 7 bases, the J end by 3 bases, with 10 bases between. Looked up from germline, CDR1 is MNHEY and CDR2 is SVGAGI. The length of the CDR3 is 13 residues. The CDR3: CASTGGYNQPQHF. The CDR3 nucleotides read TGTGCCAGCACAGGCGGATACAATCAGCCCCAGCATTTT.

The gene calls are TRBV9 and TRBJ1-5; D may be TRBD1 (6 bases). This CDR3 comprises 14 residues. Germline loops: CDR1 SGDLS, CDR2 YYNGEE. Between the trimmed V and J ends, which lost 3 bases and 5 bases, there was a span of 12 bases. CDR3 amino acids: CASSEGGAHQPQHF. CDR3 sequence (DNA): TGTGCCAGCAGCGAGGGGGGGGCTCATCAGCCCCAGCATTTT.

This chain links TRBV5-4 with TRBJ1-1, with D hard to call. The V and J ends lost 4 bases and 1 base respectively, with 8 bases between them. The length of the CDR3 is 13 residues. The germline CDR1 and CDR2 sequences are SGHNT and YYREEE (reference sequence). The CDR3 nucleotides are TGTGCCAGCAGCCCTTACAAGAACACTGAAGCTTTCTTT. It translates to CASSPYKNTEAFF. The variable domain in full, with the rest retrieved from reference TRBV5-4 and TRBJ1-1, is ETGVTQSPTHLIKTRGQQVTLRCSSQSGHNTVSWYQQALGQGPQFIFQYYREEENGRGNFPPRFSGLQFPNYSSELNVNALELDDSALYLCASSPYKNTEAFFGQGTRLTVV.

This sequence joins TRBV7-9 and TRBJ1-4; D remains unclear. Trimming took 6 bases from V and 11 from J, leaving 10 bases between them. Germline V lookup: CDR1 SEHNR, CDR2 FQNEAQ (reference sequence). This CDR3 contains 11 residues. CDR3 sequence reads: CASRRSTKLFF. CDR3 in DNA: TGTGCCAGCAGACGGAGCACCAAACTGTTTTTT.

The chain uses TRBV30 and TRBJ2-7, with 8 positions matching TRBD1. The germline V gene encodes CDR1 GTSNPN and CDR2 SVGIG (reference sequence). CDR3 size: 14 residues. V was clipped by 1 base and J by 5 bases; unmatched bases: 7. The CDR3 DNA is TGTGCCTGGAGTGACGGACAGGGTAGGGACGAGCAGTACTTC. It codes for CAWSDGQGRDEQYF.

This chain joins TRBV19 and TRBJ2-4, with 8 bases fitting TRBD1. This CDR3 region has 13 residues. V lost 10 bases to trimming and J lost 7 bases; unmatched junction nucleotides: 9. Germline V gene lookup returns CDR1 LNHDA and CDR2 SQIVND (reference sequence). CDR3 bases: TGTGCCACCAGGGGGCTGGTTTGGAACATTCAGTACTTC. Its translation: CATRGLVWNIQYF.

In its sample, this clone ranks as medium-sized. The chain couples TRBV18 to TRBJ2-4; D is unclear. CDR3 length: 10 residues. The germline CDR1 and CDR2 sequences are KGHSH and LQKENI. Trimming cost V 9 bases and J 8 bases, with 8 bases left between them. Here the CDR3 DNA reads TGTGCCAGTGGTGGAGACATTCAGTACTTC. Amino acids: CASGGDIQYF.

The chain carries TRBV28 and TRBJ2-7; D gene ambiguous. Germline CDR1 MDHEN, CDR2 SYDVKM. The CDR3 spans 12 residues. V was pared by 7 bases and J by 3 bases, with 10 bases between. Here the CDR3 reads CASNGPDYEQYF. The CDR3 coding sequence is TGTGCCAGCAATGGGCCCGACTACGAGCAGTACTTC.